The clone carrying this T cell receptor (beta chain) was seen a few times. Its antigen is still unknown. Library preparation (for TCRbeta) was performed with unique molecular identifiers. Via MiXCR, TCRdb re-called the PCR reads, giving one row per CDR3 protein. The sample has roughly 100,000 distinct CDR3 sequences; under 7% are singletons. This record belongs to a study of T-cell reconstitution after alpha-beta-depleted transplantation in children. Study-wide points: Surviving recipient T cells and thymic progenitors accounted for the high day-60 TCRbeta diversity observed in some patients.

The CDR3 sequence is 17 residues long. Germline V CDR1 and CDR2: SEHNR, FQNEAQ (reference sequence). V gave up 6 bases and J gave up 4 bases; unmatched junction bases: 16. This TCR came from a female patient aged 2-9 years who had a stem cell transplant for Fanconi anemia, so the T cells may come from the graft donor. The sequenced sample was PBMCs, mostly from graft donor cells, obtained 60 days after TCRalphabeta/CD19-depleted stem cell transplant. This chain joins TRBV7-9 and TRBJ1-2; 8 bases are shared with TRBD1. CDR3 region: CASRPTSTGGTIYGYTF. The CDR3 DNA reads as TGTGCCAGCAGACCTACGTCCACAGGGGGAACCATCTATGGCTACACCTTC.